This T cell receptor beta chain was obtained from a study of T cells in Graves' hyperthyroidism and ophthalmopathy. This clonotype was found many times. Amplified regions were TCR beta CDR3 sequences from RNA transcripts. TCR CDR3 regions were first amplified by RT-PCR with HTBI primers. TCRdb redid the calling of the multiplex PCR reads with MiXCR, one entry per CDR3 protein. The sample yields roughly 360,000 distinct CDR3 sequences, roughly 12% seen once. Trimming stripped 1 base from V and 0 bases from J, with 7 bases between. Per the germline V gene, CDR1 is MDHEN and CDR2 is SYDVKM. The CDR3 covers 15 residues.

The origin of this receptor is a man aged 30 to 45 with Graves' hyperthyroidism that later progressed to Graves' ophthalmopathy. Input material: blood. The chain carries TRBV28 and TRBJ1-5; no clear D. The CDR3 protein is CASSLYDRSNQPQHF. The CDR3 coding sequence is TGTGCCAGCAGTTTATATGACCGTAGCAATCAGCCCCAGCATTTT.